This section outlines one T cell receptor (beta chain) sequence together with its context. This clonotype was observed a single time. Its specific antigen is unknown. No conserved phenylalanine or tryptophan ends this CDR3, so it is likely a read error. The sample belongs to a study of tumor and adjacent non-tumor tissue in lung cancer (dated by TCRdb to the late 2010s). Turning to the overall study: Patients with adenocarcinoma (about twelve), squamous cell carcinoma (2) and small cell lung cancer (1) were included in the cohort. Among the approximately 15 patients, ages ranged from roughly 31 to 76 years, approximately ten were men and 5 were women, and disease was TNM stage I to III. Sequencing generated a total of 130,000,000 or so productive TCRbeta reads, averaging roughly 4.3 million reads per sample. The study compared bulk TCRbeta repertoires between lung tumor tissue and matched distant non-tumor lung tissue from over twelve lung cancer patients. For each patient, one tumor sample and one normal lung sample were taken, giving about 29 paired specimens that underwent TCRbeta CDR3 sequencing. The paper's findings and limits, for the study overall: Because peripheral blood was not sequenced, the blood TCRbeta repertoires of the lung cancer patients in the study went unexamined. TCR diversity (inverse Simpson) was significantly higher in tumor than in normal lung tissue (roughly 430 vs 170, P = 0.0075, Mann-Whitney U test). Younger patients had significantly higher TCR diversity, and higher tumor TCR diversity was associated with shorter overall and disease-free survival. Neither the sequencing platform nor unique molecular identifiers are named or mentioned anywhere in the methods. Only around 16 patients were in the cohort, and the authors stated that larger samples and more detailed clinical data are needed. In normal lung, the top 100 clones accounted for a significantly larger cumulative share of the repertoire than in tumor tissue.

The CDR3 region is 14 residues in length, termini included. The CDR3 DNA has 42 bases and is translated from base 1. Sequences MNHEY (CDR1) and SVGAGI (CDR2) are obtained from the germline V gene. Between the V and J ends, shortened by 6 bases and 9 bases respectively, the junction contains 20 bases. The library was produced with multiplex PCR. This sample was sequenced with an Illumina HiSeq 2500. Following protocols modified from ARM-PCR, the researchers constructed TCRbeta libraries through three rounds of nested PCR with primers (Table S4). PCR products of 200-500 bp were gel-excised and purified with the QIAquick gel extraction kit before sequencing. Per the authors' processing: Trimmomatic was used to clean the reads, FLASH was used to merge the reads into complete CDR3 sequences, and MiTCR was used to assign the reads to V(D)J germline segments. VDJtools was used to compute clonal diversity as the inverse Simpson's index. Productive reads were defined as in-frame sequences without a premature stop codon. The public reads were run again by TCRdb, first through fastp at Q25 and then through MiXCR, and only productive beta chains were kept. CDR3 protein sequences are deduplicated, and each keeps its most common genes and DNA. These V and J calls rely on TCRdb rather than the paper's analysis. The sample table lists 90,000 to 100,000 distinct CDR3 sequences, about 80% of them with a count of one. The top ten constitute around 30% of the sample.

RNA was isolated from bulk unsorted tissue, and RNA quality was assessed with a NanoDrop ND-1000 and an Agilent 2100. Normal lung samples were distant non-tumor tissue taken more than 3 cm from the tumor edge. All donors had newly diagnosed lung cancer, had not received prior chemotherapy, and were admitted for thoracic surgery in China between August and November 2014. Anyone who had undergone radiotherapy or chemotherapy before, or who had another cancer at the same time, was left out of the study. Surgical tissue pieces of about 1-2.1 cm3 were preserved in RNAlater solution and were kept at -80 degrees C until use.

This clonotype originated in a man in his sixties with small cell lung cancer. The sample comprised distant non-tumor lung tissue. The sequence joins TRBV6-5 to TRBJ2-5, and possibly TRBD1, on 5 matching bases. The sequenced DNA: TGTGCCAGCAGCCCCGGCCGGCCCCCCAGGGCCCAGTACCTC. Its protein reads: CASSPGRPPRAQYL.